This TCR beta chain originates from a study of tumor-infiltrating lymphocytes in localized non-small cell lung cancer. Germline CDR1 MGHRA, CDR2 YSYEKL. J gave up 2 bases and V 4 bases, and 5 bases lay outside the gene matches. The CDR3 totals 16 residues. Measured with immunoSEQ multiplex PCR; TCRdb has only the in-frame clones, and not every one. The sample shows about 16,000 clones, less than 80% of them seen only once. The TCR originated in a human donor with non-small cell lung cancer. This chain joins TRBV4-1 and TRBJ2-3, with 11 bases aligning to TRBD2. The source material was lung tumor tissue. The CDR3 nucleotides read TGCGCCAGCAGCCTCCTGACTAGCGGGGTCACAGATACGCAGTATTTT. It specifies CASSLLTSGVTDTQYF.